This is a list of T cell receptor beta chains from one sample in a study of T cell responses to AZD1222 COVID-19 vaccine. Data came from immunoSEQ multiplex PCR; TCRdb stores just in-frame clones and leaves some out. The table has under 150,000 clones, 88% seen once. The specimen comprised peripheral blood, sampled on day 0 of AZD1222 vaccination. The receptors shown here come from an adult in good health. Each CDR3 is given with its conserved first and last residue. The order of the fields is D gene, clone size, V gene, CDR3 length, J gene, CDR3 DNA, CDR3 protein. The D gene is left open where the match is weak. Only some rows state a clone size, as once, few, many or a class for expanded clones.

TRBD1,NA,TRBV10-2,16,TRBJ1-6,TGCGCCAGCACGGAAGGACAGGTCCTTTCTAATTCACCCCTCCACTTT,CASTEGQVLSNSPLHF
NA,once,TRBV18,14,TRBJ1-4,TGTGCCAGCTCACCAAGTAAGGCGAATGAAAAACTGTTTTTT,CASSPSKANEKLFF
TRBD1,NA,TRBV6-5,14,TRBJ1-2,TGTGCCAGCAGGAGGGACAGGGCTAACTATGGCTACACCTTC,CASRRDRANYGYTF
NA,once,TRBV2,14,TRBJ1-2,TGTGCCAGCAGTGATGGGGGGGTATGGTATGGCTACACCTTC,CASSDGGVWYGYTF
NA,NA,TRBV11-2,14,TRBJ2-5,TGTGCCAGCAGCTTACCAGACAACCAAGAGACCCAGTACTTC,CASSLPDNQETQYF
NA,NA,TRBV6-2/TRBV6-3,15,TRBJ1-5,TGTGCCAGCAGTTACTCAGGGACAAGCAATCAGCCCCAGCATTTT,CASSYSGTSNQPQHF
TRBD1,NA,TRBV2,15,TRBJ1-2,TGTGCCAGCAGTGAAGAGGACAGGCTGGGCTATGGCTACACCTTC,CASSEEDRLGYGYTF
NA,NA,TRBV19,14,TRBJ1-2,TGTGCCAGTAGTCCCTCGGACACGTACTATGGCTACACCTTC,CASSPSDTYYGYTF
NA,NA,TRBV28,14,TRBJ1-6,TGTGCCAGCCGGGTGGGGGGTCGGAATTCACCCCTCCACTTT,CASRVGGRNSPLHF
NA,NA,TRBV12-3/TRBV12-4,13,TRBJ1-1,TGTGCCAGCAGTTTTTCAGGGCACACTGAAGCTTTCTTT,CASSFSGHTEAFF
NA,NA,TRBV2,15,TRBJ1-2,TGTGCCAGCAGTGACCCCAGGGGCGGCGGGTTTGGCTACACCTTC,CASSDPRGGGFGYTF
TRBD2,NA,TRBV5-8,19,TRBJ2-1,TGTGCCAGCAGCGTACGGACGGGAGGTCAGAGATCCCCCTACAATGAGCAGTTCTTC,CASSVRTGGQRSPYNEQFF
TRBD2,NA,TRBV9,16,TRBJ2-1,TGTGCCAGCAGCGGGACTAGCGGGGGGTCCCCCAATGAGCAGTTCTTC,CASSGTSGGSPNEQFF
NA,many,TRBV5-1,16,TRBJ1-1,TGCGCCAGCAGCTTGGGCGGAACCGGGACAACCCATGAAGCTTTCTTT,CASSLGGTGTTHEAFF
NA,NA,TRBV4-1,16,TRBJ1-5,TGCGCCAGCAGCCAAGAAGGGCACCCAGGAGTCCAGCCCCAGCATTTT,CASSQEGHPGVQPQHF